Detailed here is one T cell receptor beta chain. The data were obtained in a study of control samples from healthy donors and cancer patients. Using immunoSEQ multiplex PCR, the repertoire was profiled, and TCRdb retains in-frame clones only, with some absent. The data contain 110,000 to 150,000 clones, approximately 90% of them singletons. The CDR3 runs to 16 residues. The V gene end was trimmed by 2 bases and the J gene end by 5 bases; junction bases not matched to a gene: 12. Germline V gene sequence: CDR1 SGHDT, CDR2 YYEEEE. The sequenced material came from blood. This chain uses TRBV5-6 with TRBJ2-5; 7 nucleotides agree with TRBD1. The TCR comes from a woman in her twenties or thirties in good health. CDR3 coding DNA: TGTGCCAGCAGCTTAATTGACAGGGCCCATCGGGAGACCCAGTACTTC. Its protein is CASSLIDRAHRETQYF.